This T cell receptor beta chain was recorded in a study of blood T cells in healthy people across ages. Healthy Caucasians from Russia aged roughly 6 to 95 served as donors. In germline, CDR1 is LNHNV, CDR2 YYDKDF (reference sequence). The CDR3 runs to 18 residues. Combining a sample-barcoded 5' primer with a J-beta primer mix, a second PCR ran for about 7 to 11 cycles. Each CDR3 protein is one row after TCRdb ran MiXCR on the 5' RACE reads. The sample holds fewer than 2,000,000 distinct CDR3 sequences, approximately 39% seen once. This clonotype was obtained from a human donor in good health. Specimen: blood. The chain carries TRBV15 and TRBJ2-4; D possibly corresponds to TRBD1 (5 bases). The end of the DNA fits TRBJ2-7 better, so the J call may be wrong. For the CDR3, the DNA is TGTGCCACCAGCAGAGCGACCGGCAGGGCCACCCATCCCTACGAGCAGTACTTC. It specifies CATSRATGRATHPYEQYF.